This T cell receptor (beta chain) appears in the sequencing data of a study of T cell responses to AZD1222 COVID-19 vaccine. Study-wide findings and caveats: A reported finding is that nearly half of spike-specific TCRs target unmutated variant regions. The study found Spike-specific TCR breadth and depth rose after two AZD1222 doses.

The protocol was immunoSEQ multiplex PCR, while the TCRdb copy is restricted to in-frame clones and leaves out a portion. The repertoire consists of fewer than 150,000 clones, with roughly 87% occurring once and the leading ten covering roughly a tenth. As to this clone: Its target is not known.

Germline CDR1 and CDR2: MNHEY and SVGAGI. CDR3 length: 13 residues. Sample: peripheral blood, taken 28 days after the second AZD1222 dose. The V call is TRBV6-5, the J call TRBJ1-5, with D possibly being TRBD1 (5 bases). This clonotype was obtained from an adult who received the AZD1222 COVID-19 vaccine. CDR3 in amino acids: CGGGTSSNQPQHF. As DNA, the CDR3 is TGTGGGGGGGGGACGAGTAGCAATCAGCCCCAGCATTTT.